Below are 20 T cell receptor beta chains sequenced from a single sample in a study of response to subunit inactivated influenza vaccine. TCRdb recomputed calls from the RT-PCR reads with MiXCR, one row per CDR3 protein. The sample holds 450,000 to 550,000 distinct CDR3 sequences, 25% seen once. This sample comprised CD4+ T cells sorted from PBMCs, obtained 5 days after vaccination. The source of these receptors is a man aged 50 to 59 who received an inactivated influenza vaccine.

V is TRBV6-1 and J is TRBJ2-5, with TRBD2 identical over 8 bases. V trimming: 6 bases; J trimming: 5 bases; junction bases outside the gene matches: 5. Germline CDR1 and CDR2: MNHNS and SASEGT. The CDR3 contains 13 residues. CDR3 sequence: CASSPGREETQYF. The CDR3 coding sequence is TGTGCCAGCAGCCCCGGGAGGGAGGAGACCCAGTACTTC.

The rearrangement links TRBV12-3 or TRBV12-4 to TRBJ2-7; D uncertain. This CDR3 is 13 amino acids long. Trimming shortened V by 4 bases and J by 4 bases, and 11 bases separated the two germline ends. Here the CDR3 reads CASSSTTDYEQYF. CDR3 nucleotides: TGTGCCAGCAGTTCGACGACGGATTACGAGCAGTACTTC.

In nucleotides, the CDR3 is TGCAGCGTTGTGGCGGGGGGGAGCTCCTACAATGAGCAGTTCTTC. Its translation: CSVVAGGSSYNEQFF. The V gene is TRBV29-1, the J gene TRBJ2-1; TRBD2 matches 9 bases. The germline CDR1 and CDR2 sequences are SQVTM and ANQGSEA. V lost 4 bases and J lost 0; bases outside the gene matches: 4. This CDR3 region has 15 residues.

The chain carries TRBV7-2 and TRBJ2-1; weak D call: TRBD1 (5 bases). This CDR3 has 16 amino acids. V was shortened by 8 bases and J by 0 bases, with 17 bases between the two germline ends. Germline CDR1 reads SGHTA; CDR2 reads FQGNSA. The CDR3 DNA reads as TGTGCCAGCTCCAGGGTGGGTGACCGCTCCTACAATGAGCAGTTCTTC. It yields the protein CASSRVGDRSYNEQFF.

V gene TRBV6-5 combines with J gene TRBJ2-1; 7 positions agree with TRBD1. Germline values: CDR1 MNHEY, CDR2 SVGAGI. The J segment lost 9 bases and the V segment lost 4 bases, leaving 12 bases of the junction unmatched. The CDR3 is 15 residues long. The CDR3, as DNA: TGTGCCAGCAGTTCCCTCGACAGGGTCGCGGCTGAGCAGTTCTTC. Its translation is CASSSLDRVAAEQFF.

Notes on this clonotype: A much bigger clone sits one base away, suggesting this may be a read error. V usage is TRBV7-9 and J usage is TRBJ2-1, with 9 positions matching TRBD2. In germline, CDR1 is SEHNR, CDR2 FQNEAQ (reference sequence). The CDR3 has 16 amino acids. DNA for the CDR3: TGTGCCAGCAGCCTATCGAGCGGGGGGCTTTACAAAGAGCAGTTCTTC. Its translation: CASSLSSGGLYKEQFF.

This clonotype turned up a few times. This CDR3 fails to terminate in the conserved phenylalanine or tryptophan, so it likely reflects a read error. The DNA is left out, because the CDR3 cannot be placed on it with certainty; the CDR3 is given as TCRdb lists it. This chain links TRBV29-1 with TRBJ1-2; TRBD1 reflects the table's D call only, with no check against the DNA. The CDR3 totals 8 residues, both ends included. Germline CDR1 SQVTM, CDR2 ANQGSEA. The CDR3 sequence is CSVGDDFV.

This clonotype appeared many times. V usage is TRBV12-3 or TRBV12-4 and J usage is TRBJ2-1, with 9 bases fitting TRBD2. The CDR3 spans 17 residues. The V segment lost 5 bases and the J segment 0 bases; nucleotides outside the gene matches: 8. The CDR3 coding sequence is TGTGCCAGCAGTCACGGCGGGAGGGGAAGCTCCTACAATGAGCAGTTCTTC. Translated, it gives CASSHGGRGSSYNEQFF.

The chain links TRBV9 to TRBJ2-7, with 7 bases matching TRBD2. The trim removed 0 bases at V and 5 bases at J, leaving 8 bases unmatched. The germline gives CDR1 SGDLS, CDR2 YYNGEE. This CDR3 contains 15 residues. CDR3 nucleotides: TGTGCCAGCAGCGTAGCGGGGGGATCGTGGGACGAGCAGTACTTC. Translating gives CASSVAGGSWDEQYF.

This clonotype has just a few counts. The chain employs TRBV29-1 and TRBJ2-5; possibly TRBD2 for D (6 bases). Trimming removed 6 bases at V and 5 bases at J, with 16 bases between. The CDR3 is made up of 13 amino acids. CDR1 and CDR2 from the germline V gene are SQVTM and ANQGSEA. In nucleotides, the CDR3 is TGCAGCGTCCGACTAGTTCTTGAGGAGACCCAGTACTTC. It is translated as CSVRLVLEETQYF.

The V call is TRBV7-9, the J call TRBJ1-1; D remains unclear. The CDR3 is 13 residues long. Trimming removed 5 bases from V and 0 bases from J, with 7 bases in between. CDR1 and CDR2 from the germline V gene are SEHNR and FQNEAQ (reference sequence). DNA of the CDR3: TGTGCCAGCAGCCCTTTGGTGAACACTGAAGCTTTCTTT. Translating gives CASSPLVNTEAFF.

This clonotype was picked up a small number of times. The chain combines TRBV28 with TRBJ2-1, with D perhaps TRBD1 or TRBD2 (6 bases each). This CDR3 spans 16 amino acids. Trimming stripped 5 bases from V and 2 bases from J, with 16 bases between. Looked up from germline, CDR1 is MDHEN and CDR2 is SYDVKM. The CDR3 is CASSPPLGGTYNEQFF. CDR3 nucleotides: TGTGCCAGCAGTCCCCCCCTGGGGGGCACCTACAATGAGCAGTTCTTC.

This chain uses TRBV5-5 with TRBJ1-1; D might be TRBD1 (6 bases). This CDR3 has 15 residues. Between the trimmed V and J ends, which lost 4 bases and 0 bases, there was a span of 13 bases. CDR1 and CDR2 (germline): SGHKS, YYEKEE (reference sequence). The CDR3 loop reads CASSRRTDLNTEAFF. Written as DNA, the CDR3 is TGTGCCAGCAGCCGACGGACAGATCTGAACACTGAAGCTTTCTTT.

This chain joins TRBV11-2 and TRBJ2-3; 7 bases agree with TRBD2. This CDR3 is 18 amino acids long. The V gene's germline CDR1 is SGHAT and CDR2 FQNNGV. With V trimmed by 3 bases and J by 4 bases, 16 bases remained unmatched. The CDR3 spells CASSLTAWGGIRADTQYF. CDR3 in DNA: TGTGCCAGCAGCTTGACCGCGTGGGGGGGGATTAGGGCAGATACGCAGTATTTT.

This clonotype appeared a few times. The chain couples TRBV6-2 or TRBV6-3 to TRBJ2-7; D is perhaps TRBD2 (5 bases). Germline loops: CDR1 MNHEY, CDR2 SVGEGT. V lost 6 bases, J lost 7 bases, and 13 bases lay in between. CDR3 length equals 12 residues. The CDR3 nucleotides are TGTGCCAGCAGCACCGCGGGTGGAGAGCAGTACTTC. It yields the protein CASSTAGGEQYF.

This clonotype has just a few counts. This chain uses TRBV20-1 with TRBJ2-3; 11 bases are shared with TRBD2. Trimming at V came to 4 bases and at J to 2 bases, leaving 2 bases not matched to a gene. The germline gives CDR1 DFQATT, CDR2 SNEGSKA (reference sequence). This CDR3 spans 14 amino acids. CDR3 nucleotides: TGCAGTGCTACGACTAGCGGGACCACAGATACGCAGTATTTT. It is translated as CSATTSGTTDTQYF.

CDR3 DNA sequence: TGTGCCAGCAGCTGGGTTCCTAGCGGGAGGATCATCGAGCAGTACTTC. Translating it yields CASSWVPSGRIIEQYF. The V gene is TRBV5-5, the J gene TRBJ2-7; 11 nucleotides align to TRBD2. CDR3 length: 16 amino acids. The J segment lost 6 bases and the V segment lost 3 bases, leaving 11 bases of the junction unmatched. The germline V gene encodes CDR1 SGHKS and CDR2 YYEKEE (reference sequence). Full variable domain (outside the CDR3, taken from reference TRBV5-5 and TRBJ2-7): DAGVTQSPTHLIKTRGQQVTLRCSPISGHKSVSWYQQVLGQGPQFIFQYYEKEERGRGNFPDRFSARQFPNYSSELNVNALLLGDSALYLCASSWVPSGRIIEQYFGPGTRLTVT.

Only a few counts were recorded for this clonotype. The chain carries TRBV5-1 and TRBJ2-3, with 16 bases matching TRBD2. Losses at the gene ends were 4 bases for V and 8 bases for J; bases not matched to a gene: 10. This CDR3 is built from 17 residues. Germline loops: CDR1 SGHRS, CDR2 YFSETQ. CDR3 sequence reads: CASSPGTSGGALGTQYF. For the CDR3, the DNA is TGCGCCAGCAGCCCCGGGACTAGCGGGGGGGCCCTCGGTACGCAGTATTTT.

The CDR3 reads CASSVEAGHTYEQYF. CDR3 bases: TGTGCCAGCAGCGTAGAAGCGGGGCATACCTACGAGCAGTACTTC. V is TRBV9 and J is TRBJ2-7; 7 positions agree with TRBD2. The CDR3 runs to 15 residues. The ends lost 0 bases at V and 2 bases at J; junction bases unmatched: 5. Germline V gives CDR1 SGDLS, CDR2 YYNGEE. The full variable domain, with the rest looked up from reference TRBV9 and TRBJ2-7, is DSGVTQTPKHLITATGQRVTLRCSPRSGDLSVYWYQQSLDQGLQFLIQYYNGEERAKGNILERFSAQQFPDLHSELNLSSLELGDSALYFCASSVEAGHTYEQYFGPGTRLTVT.

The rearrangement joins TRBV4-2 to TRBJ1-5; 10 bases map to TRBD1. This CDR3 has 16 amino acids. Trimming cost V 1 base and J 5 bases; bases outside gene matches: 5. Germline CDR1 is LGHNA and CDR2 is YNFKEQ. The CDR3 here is CASSQGPDRGHQPQHF. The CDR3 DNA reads TGTGCCAGCAGCCAAGGGCCTGACAGGGGGCATCAGCCCCAGCATTTT.